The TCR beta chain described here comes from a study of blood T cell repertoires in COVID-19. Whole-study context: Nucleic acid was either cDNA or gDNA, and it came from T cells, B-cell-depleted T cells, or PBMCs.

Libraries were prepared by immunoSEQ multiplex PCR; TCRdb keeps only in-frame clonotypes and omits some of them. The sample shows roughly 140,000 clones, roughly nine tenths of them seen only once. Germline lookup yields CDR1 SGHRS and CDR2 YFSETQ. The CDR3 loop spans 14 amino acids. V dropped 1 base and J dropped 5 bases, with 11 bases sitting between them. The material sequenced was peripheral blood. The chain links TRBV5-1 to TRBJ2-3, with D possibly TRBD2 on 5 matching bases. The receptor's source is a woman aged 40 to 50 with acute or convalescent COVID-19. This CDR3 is CASSLIEGIDTQYF. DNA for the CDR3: TGCGCCAGCAGCTTGATTGAGGGAATAGATACGCAGTATTTT.